This TCR beta chain was found in a study of human thymus T cells. Study-wide points: Among thymic and blood repertoires, usage of V and J genes appeared biased.

Generated by immunoSEQ multiplex PCR, the TCRdb table keeps only in-frame clones and is missing some. The repertoire holds some 130,000 clones, with approximately 96% as singletons. A word on this clone: Its antigen remains unknown.

Thymus specimens were resections from corrective heart surgery. CDR1 is LGHNA and CDR2 is YSLEER in the germline V gene. Germline trimming cut 3 bases from V and 4 bases from J; bases unmatched to any gene: 10. The CDR3 extends over 19 amino acids. Material for sequencing was thymus tissue. The gene calls are TRBV4-3 and TRBJ2-3; TRBD2 aligns across 16 bases. The receptor's source is a boy under two years old with a congenital heart defect but otherwise immunologically healthy. CDR3: CASSQPGLAGGPFSDTQYF. Here the CDR3 DNA reads TGCGCCAGCAGCCAGCCGGGACTAGCGGGGGGGCCATTTTCAGATACGCAGTATTTT.